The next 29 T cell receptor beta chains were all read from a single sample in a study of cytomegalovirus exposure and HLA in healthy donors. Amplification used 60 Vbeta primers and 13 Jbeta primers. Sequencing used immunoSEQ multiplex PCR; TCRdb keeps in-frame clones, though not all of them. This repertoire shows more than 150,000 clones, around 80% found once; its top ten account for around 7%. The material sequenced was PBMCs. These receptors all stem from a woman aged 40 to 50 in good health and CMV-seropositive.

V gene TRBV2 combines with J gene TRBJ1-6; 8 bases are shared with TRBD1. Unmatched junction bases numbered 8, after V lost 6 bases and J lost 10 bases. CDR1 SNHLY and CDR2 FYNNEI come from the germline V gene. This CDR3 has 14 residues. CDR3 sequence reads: CASSLDRARSPLHF. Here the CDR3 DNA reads TGTGCCAGCAGCTTGGACAGGGCGCGATCACCCCTCCACTTT.

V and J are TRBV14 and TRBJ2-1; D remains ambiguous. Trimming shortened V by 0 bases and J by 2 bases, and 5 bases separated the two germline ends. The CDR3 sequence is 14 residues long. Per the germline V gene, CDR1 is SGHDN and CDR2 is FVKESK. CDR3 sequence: CASSQDGPYNEQFF. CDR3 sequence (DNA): TGTGCCAGCAGCCAAGATGGCCCCTACAATGAGCAGTTCTTC.

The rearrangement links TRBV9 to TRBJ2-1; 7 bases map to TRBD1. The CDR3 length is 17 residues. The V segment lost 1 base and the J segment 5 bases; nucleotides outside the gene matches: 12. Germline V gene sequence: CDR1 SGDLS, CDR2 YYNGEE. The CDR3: CASSVSGGPLGDNEQFF. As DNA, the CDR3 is TGTGCCAGCAGCGTATCAGGGGGACCCTTGGGAGACAATGAGCAGTTCTTC. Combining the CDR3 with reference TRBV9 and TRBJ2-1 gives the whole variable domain DSGVTQTPKHLITATGQRVTLRCSPRSGDLSVYWYQQSLDQGLQFLIQYYNGEERAKGNILERFSAQQFPDLHSELNLSSLELGDSALYFCASSVSGGPLGDNEQFFGPGTRLTVL.

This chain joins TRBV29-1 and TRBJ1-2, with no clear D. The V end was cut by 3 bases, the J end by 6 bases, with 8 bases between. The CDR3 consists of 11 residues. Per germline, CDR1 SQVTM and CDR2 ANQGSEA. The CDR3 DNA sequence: TGCAGCGTTGACCTCGGGGATGGCTACACCTTC. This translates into CSVDLGDGYTF.

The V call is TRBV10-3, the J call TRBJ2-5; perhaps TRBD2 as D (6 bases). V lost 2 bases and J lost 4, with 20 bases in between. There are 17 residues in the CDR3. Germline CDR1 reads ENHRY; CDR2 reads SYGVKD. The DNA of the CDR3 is TGTGCCATCAGTGAGCCAAAAAGAGGACTATTTGGAGAGACCCAGTACTTC. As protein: CAISEPKRGLFGETQYF.

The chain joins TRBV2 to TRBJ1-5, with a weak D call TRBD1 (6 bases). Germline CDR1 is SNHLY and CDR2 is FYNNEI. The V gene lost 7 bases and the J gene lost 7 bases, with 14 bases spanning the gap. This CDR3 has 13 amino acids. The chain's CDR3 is CASNDQGLQPQHF. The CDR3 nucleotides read TGTGCCAGCAACGACCAGGGGTTGCAGCCCCAGCATTTT.

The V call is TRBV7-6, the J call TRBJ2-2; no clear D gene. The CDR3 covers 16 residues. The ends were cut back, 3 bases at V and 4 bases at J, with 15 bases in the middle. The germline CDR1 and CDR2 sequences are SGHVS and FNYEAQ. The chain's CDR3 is CASSLEVGRGTGELFF. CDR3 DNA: TGTGCCAGCAGCTTGGAAGTTGGTCGCGGCACCGGGGAGCTGTTTTTT. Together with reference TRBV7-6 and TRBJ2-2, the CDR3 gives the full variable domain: GAGVSQSPRYKVTKRGQDVALRCDPISGHVSLYWYRQALGQGPEFLTYFNYEAQQDKSGLPNDRFSAERPEGSISTLTIQRTEQRDSAMYRCASSLEVGRGTGELFFGEGSRLTVL.

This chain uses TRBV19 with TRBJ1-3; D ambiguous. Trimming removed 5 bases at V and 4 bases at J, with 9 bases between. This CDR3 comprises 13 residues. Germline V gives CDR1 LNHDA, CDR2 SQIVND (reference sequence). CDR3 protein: CASSSSSGNTIYF. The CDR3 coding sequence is TGTGCCAGTAGTTCCTCCTCCGGAAACACCATATATTTT.

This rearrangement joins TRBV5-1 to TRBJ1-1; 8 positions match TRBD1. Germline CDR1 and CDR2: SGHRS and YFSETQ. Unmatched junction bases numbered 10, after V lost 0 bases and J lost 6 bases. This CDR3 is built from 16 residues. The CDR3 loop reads CASSLDATGVSAEAFF. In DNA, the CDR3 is TGCGCCAGCAGCTTGGACGCGACAGGGGTTAGCGCTGAAGCTTTCTTT.

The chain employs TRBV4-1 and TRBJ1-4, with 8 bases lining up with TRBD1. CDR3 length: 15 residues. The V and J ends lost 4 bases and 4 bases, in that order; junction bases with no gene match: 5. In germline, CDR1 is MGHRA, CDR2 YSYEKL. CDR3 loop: CASSRSGTGNEKLFF. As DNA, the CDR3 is TGCGCCAGCAGCCGAAGCGGGACAGGTAATGAAAAACTGTTTTTT.

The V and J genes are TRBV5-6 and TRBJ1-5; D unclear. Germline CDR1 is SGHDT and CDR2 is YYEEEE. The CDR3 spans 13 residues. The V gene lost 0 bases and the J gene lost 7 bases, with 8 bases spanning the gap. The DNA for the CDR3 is TGTGCCAGCAGCTTGGAACGGGGACAGCCCCAGCATTTT. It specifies CASSLERGQPQHF.

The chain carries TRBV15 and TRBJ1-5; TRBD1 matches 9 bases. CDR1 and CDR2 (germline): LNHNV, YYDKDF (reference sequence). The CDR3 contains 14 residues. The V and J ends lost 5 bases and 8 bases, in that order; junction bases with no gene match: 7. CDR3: CATSFRGQGKPQHF. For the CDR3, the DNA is TGTGCCACCAGCTTCCGTGGACAGGGGAAGCCCCAGCATTTT.

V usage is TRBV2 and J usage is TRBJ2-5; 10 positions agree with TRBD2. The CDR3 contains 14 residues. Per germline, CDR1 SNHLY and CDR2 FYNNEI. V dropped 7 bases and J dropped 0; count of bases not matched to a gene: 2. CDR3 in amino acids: CASISGGYQETQYF. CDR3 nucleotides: TGTGCCAGCATTAGCGGGGGGTACCAAGAGACCCAGTACTTC.

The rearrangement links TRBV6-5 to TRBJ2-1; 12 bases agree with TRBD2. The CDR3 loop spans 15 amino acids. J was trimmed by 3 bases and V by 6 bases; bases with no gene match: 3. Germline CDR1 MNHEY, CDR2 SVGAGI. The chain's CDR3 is CASSTLAGGYNEQFF. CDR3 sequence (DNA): TGTGCCAGCAGCACACTAGCGGGGGGCTACAATGAGCAGTTCTTC.

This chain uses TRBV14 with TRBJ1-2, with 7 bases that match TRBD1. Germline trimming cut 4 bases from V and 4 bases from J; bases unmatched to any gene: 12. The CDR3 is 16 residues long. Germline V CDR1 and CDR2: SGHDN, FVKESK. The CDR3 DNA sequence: TGTGCCAGCAGCCGCTCCGGGGGGGACAGCCTCTATGGCTACACCTTC. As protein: CASSRSGGDSLYGYTF.

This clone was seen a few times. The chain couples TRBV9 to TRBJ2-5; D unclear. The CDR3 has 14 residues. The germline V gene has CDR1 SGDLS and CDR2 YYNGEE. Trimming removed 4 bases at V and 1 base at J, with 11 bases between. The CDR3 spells CASSLTHIQETQYF. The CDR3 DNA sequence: TGTGCCAGCAGCCTTACACATATCCAAGAGACCCAGTACTTC.

CDR3 protein: CASSQVVGPGRETQYF. Written as DNA, the CDR3 is TGTGCCAGCAGCCAAGTGGTGGGGCCGGGCCGAGAGACCCAGTACTTC. The J gene is TRBJ2-5, the V gene TRBV14, with D possibly matching TRBD1 (5 bases). Germline CDR1 SGHDN, CDR2 FVKESK. The length of the CDR3 is 16 residues. V gave up 1 base and J gave up 4 bases, with 16 bases separating them. The full variable domain, completed using reference TRBV14 and TRBJ2-5, is EAGVTQFPSHSVIEKGQTVTLRCDPISGHDNLYWYRRVMGKEIKFLLHFVKESKQDESGMPNNRFLAERTGGTYSTLKVQPAELEDSGVYFCASSQVVGPGRETQYFGPGTRLLVL.

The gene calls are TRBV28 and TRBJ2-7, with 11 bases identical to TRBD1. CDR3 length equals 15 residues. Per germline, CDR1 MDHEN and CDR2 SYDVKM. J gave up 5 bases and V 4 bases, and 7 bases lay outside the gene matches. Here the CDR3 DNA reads TGTGCCAGCAGTTCCGGACAGGGGGCATGGCACGAGCAGTACTTC. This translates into CASSSGQGAWHEQYF.

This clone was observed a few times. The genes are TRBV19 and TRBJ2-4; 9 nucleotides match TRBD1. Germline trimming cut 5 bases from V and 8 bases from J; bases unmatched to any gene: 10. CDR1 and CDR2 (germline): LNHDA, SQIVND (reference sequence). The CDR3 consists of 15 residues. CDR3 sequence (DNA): TGTGCCAGTAGTCCAGGACAGGGGTTTTTCGACATTCAGTACTTC. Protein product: CASSPGQGFFDIQYF.

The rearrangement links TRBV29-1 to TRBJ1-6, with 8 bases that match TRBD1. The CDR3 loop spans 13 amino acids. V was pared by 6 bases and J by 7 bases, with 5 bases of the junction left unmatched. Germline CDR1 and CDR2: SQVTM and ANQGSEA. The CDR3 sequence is CSVKGQDNSPLHF. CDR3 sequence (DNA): TGCAGCGTAAAGGGACAGGACAATTCACCCCTCCACTTT.

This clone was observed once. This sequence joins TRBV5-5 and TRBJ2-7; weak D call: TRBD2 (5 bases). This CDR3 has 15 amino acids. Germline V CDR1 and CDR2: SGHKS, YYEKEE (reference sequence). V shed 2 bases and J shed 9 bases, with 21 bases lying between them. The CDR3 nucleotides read TGTGCCAGCAGCTTTTACCTCGCGGACGCCAGCGGGCAGTACTTC. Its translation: CASSFYLADASGQYF.

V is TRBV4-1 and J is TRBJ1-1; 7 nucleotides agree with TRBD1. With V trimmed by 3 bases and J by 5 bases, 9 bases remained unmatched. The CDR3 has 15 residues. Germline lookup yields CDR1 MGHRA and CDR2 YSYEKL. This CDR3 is CASSQPDRDRTEAFF. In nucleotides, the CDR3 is TGCGCCAGCAGCCAGCCCGACAGGGACCGGACTGAAGCTTTCTTT.

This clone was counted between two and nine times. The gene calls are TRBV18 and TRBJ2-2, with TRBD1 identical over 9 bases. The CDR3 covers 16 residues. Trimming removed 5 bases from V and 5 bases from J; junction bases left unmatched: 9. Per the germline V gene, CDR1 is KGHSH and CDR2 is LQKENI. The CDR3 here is CASSTRDRAGTGELFF. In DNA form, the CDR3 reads TGTGCCAGCTCAACCCGGGACAGGGCTGGGACCGGGGAGCTGTTTTTT.

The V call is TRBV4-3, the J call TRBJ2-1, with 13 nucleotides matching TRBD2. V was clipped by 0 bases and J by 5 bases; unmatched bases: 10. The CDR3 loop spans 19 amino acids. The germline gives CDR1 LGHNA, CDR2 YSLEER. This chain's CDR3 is CASSQDTPWTSGGHNEQFF. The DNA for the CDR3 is TGCGCCAGCAGCCAAGATACCCCCTGGACTAGCGGGGGCCACAATGAGCAGTTCTTC.

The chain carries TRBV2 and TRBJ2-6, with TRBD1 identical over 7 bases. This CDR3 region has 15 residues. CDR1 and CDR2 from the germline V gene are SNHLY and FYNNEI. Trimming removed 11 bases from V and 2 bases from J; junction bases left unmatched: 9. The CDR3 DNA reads TGTGCCTCCCAAGGGGGCTCCGCTGGGGCCAACGTCCTGACTTTC. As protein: CASQGGSAGANVLTF.

CDR3 sequence reads: CARVSRDRTYEQYF. Here the CDR3 DNA reads TGTGCCAGGGTTTCCCGGGACAGGACCTACGAGCAGTACTTC. This sequence joins TRBV27 and TRBJ2-7; 8 bases are shared with TRBD1. J was trimmed by 2 bases and V by 9 bases; bases with no gene match: 9. The CDR3 length is 14 residues. Germline assignment: CDR1 MNHEY and CDR2 SMNVEV (reference sequence).

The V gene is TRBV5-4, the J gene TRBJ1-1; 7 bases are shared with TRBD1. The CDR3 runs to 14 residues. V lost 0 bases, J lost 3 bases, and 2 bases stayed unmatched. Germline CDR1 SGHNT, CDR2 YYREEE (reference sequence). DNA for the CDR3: TGTGCCAGCAGCTTGGGAGACAGGGACACTGAAGCTTTCTTT. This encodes CASSLGDRDTEAFF. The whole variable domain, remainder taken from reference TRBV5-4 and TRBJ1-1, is ETGVTQSPTHLIKTRGQQVTLRCSSQSGHNTVSWYQQALGQGPQFIFQYYREEENGRGNFPPRFSGLQFPNYSSELNVNALELDDSALYLCASSLGDRDTEAFFGQGTRLTVV.

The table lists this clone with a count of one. DNA for the CDR3: TGTGCCAGTAGTACCGCCCTAGCAAATGAGCAGTTCTTC. This sequence encodes CASSTALANEQFF. The chain uses TRBV19 and TRBJ2-1; perhaps TRBD2 as D (5 bases). V gave up 4 bases and J gave up 7 bases, with 11 bases separating them. The CDR3 has 13 amino acids. CDR1 LNHDA and CDR2 SQIVND come from the germline V gene (reference sequence).

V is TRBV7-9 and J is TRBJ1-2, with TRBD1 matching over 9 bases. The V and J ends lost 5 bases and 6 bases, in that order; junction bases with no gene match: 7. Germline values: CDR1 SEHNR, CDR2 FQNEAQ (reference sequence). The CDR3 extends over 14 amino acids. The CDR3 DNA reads TGTGCCAGCAGCGAAGGGACAGGGTATGATGGCTACACCTTC. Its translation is CASSEGTGYDGYTF.